Presented here are 30 T cell receptor beta chains from one specimen sequenced in a study of blood T cell repertoires in COVID-19. Using immunoSEQ multiplex PCR, the repertoire was profiled, and TCRdb retains in-frame clones only, with some absent. Among about 220,000 clones, less than 90% were seen once, and the ten largest hold roughly 0.69%. Material for sequencing was peripheral blood. Receptors originate from a man aged 40-49 years with acute or convalescent COVID-19.

This clone has a handful of counts. V gene TRBV28 combines with J gene TRBJ2-2; D gene unclear. The CDR3 is 12 amino acids. CDR1 and CDR2 from the germline V gene are MDHEN and SYDVKM. The V gene lost 3 bases and the J gene lost 7 bases, with 6 bases spanning the gap. The CDR3 DNA follows: TGTGCCAGCAGTTTTCAGGTCGGGGAGCTGTTTTTT. This sequence encodes CASSFQVGELFF.

The chain couples TRBV13 to TRBJ1-5, with D perhaps matching TRBD1 (6 bases). V lost 5 bases, J lost 7 bases, and 27 bases lay in between. The CDR3 has 18 residues. CDR1 is PRHDT and CDR2 is FYEKMQ in the germline V gene (reference sequence). The CDR3 loop reads CASSRPSVMYRVRQPQHF. CDR3 DNA: TGTGCCAGCAGCCGACCAAGTGTAATGTACAGGGTAAGGCAGCCCCAGCATTTT.

This chain links TRBV5-1 with TRBJ1-1, with TRBD1 matching 7 bases. Per germline, CDR1 SGHRS and CDR2 YFSETQ. Trimming at V came to 0 bases and at J to 6 bases, leaving 5 bases not matched to a gene. This CDR3 contains 14 residues. CDR3 region: CASSLAGTVPEAFF. In nucleotides, the CDR3 is TGCGCCAGCAGCTTGGCAGGGACAGTGCCTGAAGCTTTCTTT.

The chain's CDR3 is CASSLGGQSKGNYTF. CDR3 in DNA: TGTGCCAGCAGCTTAGGGGGACAGAGCAAGGGAAACTACACCTTC. The chain couples TRBV7-2 to TRBJ1-2; 7 positions agree with TRBD1. CDR3 length: 15 residues. Germline CDR1 is SGHTA and CDR2 is FQGNSA. Trimming took 1 base from V and 10 from J; bases not matched to a gene: 12. The entire variable domain, with the rest obtained from reference TRBV7-2 and TRBJ1-2, is as follows: GAGVSQSPSNKVTEKGKDVELRCDPISGHTALYWYRQSLGQGLEFLIYFQGNSAPDKSGLPSDRFSAERTGGSVSTLTIQRTQQEDSAVYLCASSLGGQSKGNYTFGSGTRLTVV.

This chain connects TRBV6-5 to TRBJ2-7, with D tentatively TRBD1 (5 bases). CDR1 and CDR2 (germline): MNHEY, SVGAGI. The CDR3 totals 15 residues. The germline V and J ends were trimmed by 0 bases and 2 bases, with 11 bases remaining between them. The DNA for the CDR3 is TGTGCCAGCAGTTACTCGTTTCAGGGAACCTACGAGCAGTACTTC. This encodes CASSYSFQGTYEQYF.

This rearrangement joins TRBV4-3 to TRBJ2-5; 7 bases match TRBD2. This CDR3 region has 13 residues. Germline CDR1 and CDR2: LGHNA and YSLEER. V trimming: 3 bases; J trimming: 5 bases; junction bases outside the gene matches: 3. CDR3 loop: CASSQAGVETQYF. The CDR3 coding sequence is TGCGCCAGCAGCCAGGCGGGAGTGGAGACCCAGTACTTC.

The chain employs TRBV4-3 and TRBJ2-3; TRBD1 matches 8 bases. J lost 8 bases, V lost 4 bases, and 8 bases had no gene match. The CDR3 is 14 amino acids. Germline values: CDR1 LGHNA, CDR2 YSLEER. The CDR3 DNA is TGCGCCAGCAGCCGGAGGACAGGGCCGGGTACGCAGTATTTT. This translates into CASSRRTGPGTQYF.

In this sample, this clone turned up once. V is TRBV11-2 and J is TRBJ2-5, with a possible D match to TRBD2 (6 bases). The length of the CDR3 is 14 residues. Germline V gene data show CDR1 as SGHAT and CDR2 as FQNNGV. Trimming shortened V by 4 bases and J by 4 bases, and 13 bases separated the two germline ends. DNA of the CDR3: TGTGCCAGCAGCTCCGACGGCGGGGTAGAGACCCAGTACTTC. Its protein is CASSSDGGVETQYF.

The count of this clone is one. This chain connects TRBV5-1 to TRBJ1-1; 8 bases line up with TRBD1. The CDR3 has 14 amino acids. Trimming cost V 4 bases and J 1 base; bases outside gene matches: 3. The germline gives CDR1 SGHRS, CDR2 YFSETQ. CDR3 in amino acids: CASSPDRANTEAFF. The DNA of the CDR3 is TGCGCCAGCAGCCCGGACAGGGCGAACACTGAAGCTTTCTTT.

V usage is TRBV11-2 and J usage is TRBJ2-7, with TRBD1 matching over 11 bases. CDR1 is SGHAT, CDR2 FQNNGV, per germline. Losses at the gene ends were 7 bases for V and 5 bases for J; bases not matched to a gene: 10. CDR3 length: 15 amino acids. DNA of the CDR3: TGTGCCAGCACCCTCGGGACAGGGGGTTTGGACGAGCAGTACTTC. This encodes CASTLGTGGLDEQYF.

The chain carries TRBV6-5 and TRBJ2-7; 8 bases line up with TRBD2. Germline lookup yields CDR1 MNHEY and CDR2 SVGAGI. J lost 3 bases, V lost 6 bases, and 4 bases had no gene match. The CDR3 covers 13 residues. The CDR3 DNA sequence: TGTGCCAGCAGCCTTAGCGGGGTCTACGAGCAGTACTTC. Amino acid sequence: CASSLSGVYEQYF.

This chain connects TRBV2 to TRBJ2-3; TRBD2 matches at 12 bases. The V and J ends lost 4 bases and 5 bases, in that order; junction bases with no gene match: 10. This CDR3 has 17 amino acids. The V gene's germline CDR1 is SNHLY and CDR2 FYNNEI. This CDR3 is CASSVPASGGGEDTQYF. The CDR3, as DNA: TGTGCCAGCAGTGTACCCGCTAGCGGGGGGGGAGAAGATACGCAGTATTTT.

V is TRBV9 and J is TRBJ1-2, with 10 bases aligning to TRBD1. With V trimmed by 2 bases and J by 4 bases, 11 bases remained unmatched. This CDR3 is built from 17 residues. Germline V gives CDR1 SGDLS, CDR2 YYNGEE. The CDR3 is CASSVSPGQGPPYGYTF. CDR3 DNA: TGTGCCAGCAGCGTCTCTCCGGGACAGGGGCCCCCCTATGGCTACACCTTC.

The gene calls are TRBV5-1 and TRBJ1-2, with 7 bases fitting TRBD1. V gave up 0 bases and J gave up 6 bases; unmatched junction bases: 5. This CDR3 comprises 14 residues. Per germline, CDR1 SGHRS and CDR2 YFSETQ. CDR3 protein: CASSLVQGSHGYTF. The CDR3 bases are TGCGCCAGCAGCTTGGTACAGGGGTCCCATGGCTACACCTTC.

The chain couples TRBV5-1 to TRBJ2-7, with D tentatively TRBD1 (6 bases). Trimming pared 0 bases from V and 3 bases from J, leaving 10 bases between. Per the germline V gene, CDR1 is SGHRS and CDR2 is YFSETQ. This CDR3 region has 14 residues. The CDR3 region has the DNA TGCGCCAGCAGCTTGGAGGGACAATACTACGAGCAGTACTTC. Translation gives CASSLEGQYYEQYF.

The rearrangement uses TRBV5-8 and TRBJ1-4; no reliable D call. Trimming pared 4 bases from V and 2 bases from J, leaving 6 bases between. Germline CDR1 and CDR2: SGHTS and YDEGEE. This CDR3 is built from 13 residues. The CDR3 is CASSLRTNEKLFF. The CDR3, as DNA: TGTGCCAGCAGCCTCAGGACTAATGAAAAACTGTTTTTT.

This chain joins TRBV7-2 and TRBJ2-3; 7 bases are shared with TRBD2. Germline trimming cut 1 base from V and 1 base from J; bases unmatched to any gene: 2. The CDR3 is 15 residues long. Germline V gene sequence: CDR1 SGHTA, CDR2 FQGNSA. In DNA, the CDR3 is TGTGCCAGCAGCTTAGTGGGAGGGCGCACAGATACGCAGTATTTT. As protein: CASSLVGGRTDTQYF.

The chain carries TRBV27 and TRBJ2-5; TRBD1 matches 7 bases. This CDR3 has 14 amino acids. Germline loops: CDR1 MNHEY, CDR2 SMNVEV (reference sequence). The V gene end was trimmed by 4 bases and the J gene end by 1 base; junction bases not matched to a gene: 3. CDR3 DNA sequence: TGTGCCAGCAGTTCGGGACAGCCCCAAGAGACCCAGTACTTC. Its protein is CASSSGQPQETQYF.

The chain uses TRBV7-6 and TRBJ1-1; D is unresolved. This CDR3 has 13 residues. Germline values: CDR1 SGHVS, CDR2 FNYEAQ. V lost 5 bases to trimming and J lost 1 base, with 8 bases between them. The CDR3 spells CASSDGGNTEAFF. Here the CDR3 DNA reads TGTGCCAGCAGCGACGGCGGGAACACTGAAGCTTTCTTT.

This chain connects TRBV6-2 or TRBV6-3 to TRBJ1-5; 7 bases line up with TRBD1. The CDR3 totals 14 residues. Germline values: CDR1 MNHEY, CDR2 SVGEGT. V lost 5 bases, J lost 6 bases, and 7 bases stayed unmatched. This CDR3 reads CASSPTGRSQPQHF. CDR3 sequence (DNA): TGTGCCAGCAGTCCGACAGGGAGGAGTCAGCCCCAGCATTTT.

The CDR3 region is CASSLGGASLTDTQYF. In DNA form, the CDR3 reads TGTGCCAGCAGTTTAGGGGGGGCTAGCCTTACAGATACGCAGTATTTT. This sequence joins TRBV28 and TRBJ2-3, with TRBD2 as a possible D gene (7 bases). V lost 2 bases, J lost 3 bases, and 15 bases lay in between. The CDR3 extends over 16 amino acids. Per germline, CDR1 MDHEN and CDR2 SYDVKM.

V is TRBV11-2 and J is TRBJ2-7; 11 positions match TRBD1. This CDR3 has 16 residues. The junction had 3 bases not matched to a gene; V was cut back by 0 bases and J by 2 bases. Germline CDR1 SGHAT, CDR2 FQNNGV. The CDR3 DNA reads as TGTGCCAGCAGCTTAGATCTGGGACAGGGGGCCTACGAGCAGTACTTC. Encoded protein: CASSLDLGQGAYEQYF.

This rearrangement joins TRBV28 to TRBJ1-5, with TRBD1 identical over 7 bases. The V segment lost 6 bases and the J segment 2 bases; nucleotides outside the gene matches: 7. This CDR3 spans 15 amino acids. The germline CDR1 and CDR2 sequences are MDHEN and SYDVKM. CDR3 DNA: TGTGCCAGCAGCCCCGGGACAGAGCGCAATCAGCCCCAGCATTTT. The encoded protein is CASSPGTERNQPQHF.

The rearrangement links TRBV19 to TRBJ2-1, with 12 bases aligning to TRBD2. Unmatched junction bases numbered 4, after V lost 5 bases and J lost 2 bases. The CDR3 runs 16 residues. Germline V lookup: CDR1 LNHDA, CDR2 SQIVND (reference sequence). This chain's CDR3 is CASSRSSGRAYNEQFF. CDR3 nucleotides: TGTGCCAGTAGTCGATCTAGCGGGAGGGCCTACAATGAGCAGTTCTTC. The full variable domain, its missing parts supplied by reference TRBV19 and TRBJ2-1, is DGGITQSPKYLFRKEGQNVTLSCEQNLNHDAMYWYRQDPGQGLRLIYYSQIVNDFQKGDIAEGYSVSREKKESFPLTVTSAQKNPTAFYLCASSRSSGRAYNEQFFGPGTRLTVL.

This rearrangement joins TRBV27 to TRBJ2-7; 9 bases agree with TRBD2. Germline CDR1 and CDR2: MNHEY and SMNVEV (reference sequence). This CDR3 is 14 amino acids long. V shed 4 bases, J shed 4 bases, and the junction held 5 bases outside the gene matches. CDR3 in amino acids: CASSWSSGSYEQYF. In DNA form, the CDR3 reads TGTGCCAGCAGTTGGAGTAGCGGGAGTTACGAGCAGTACTTC.

The rearrangement joins TRBV28 to TRBJ2-5; TRBD2 aligns across 8 bases. The CDR3 sequence is 18 residues long. V was clipped by 5 bases and J by 4 bases; unmatched bases: 18. Germline V gene data show CDR1 as MDHEN and CDR2 as SYDVKM. CDR3 in DNA: TGTGCCAGCAGTGGAGCCAGTGGAGGGGCTCTAGCGGGAGAGACCCAGTACTTC. This gives the protein CASSGASGGALAGETQYF.

The V call is TRBV27, the J call TRBJ1-5; no clear D. Germline V lookup: CDR1 MNHEY, CDR2 SMNVEV (reference sequence). The V and J ends lost 5 bases and 1 base respectively, with 6 bases between them. The CDR3 runs 13 residues. The CDR3 here is CASSAVSNQPQHF. The CDR3 nucleotides read TGTGCCAGCAGTGCGGTGAGCAATCAGCCCCAGCATTTT.

This clone was seen only once. The chain carries TRBV5-4 and TRBJ1-1; 9 nucleotides agree with TRBD1. CDR3 length: 16 amino acids. CDR1 is SGHNT and CDR2 is YYREEE in the germline V gene (reference sequence). The J segment lost 6 bases and the V segment lost 0 bases, leaving 9 bases of the junction unmatched. The CDR3 DNA follows: TGTGCCAGCAGCTTGGCCTCAAACAGGGGGCGGGCTGAAGCTTTCTTT. Protein sequence: CASSLASNRGRAEAFF. Full variable domain (missing parts from reference TRBV5-4 and TRBJ1-1): ETGVTQSPTHLIKTRGQQVTLRCSSQSGHNTVSWYQQALGQGPQFIFQYYREEENGRGNFPPRFSGLQFPNYSSELNVNALELDDSALYLCASSLASNRGRAEAFFGQGTRLTVV.

This chain connects TRBV7-2 to TRBJ2-3; D gene ambiguous. CDR3 length: 13 residues. The V gene lost 2 bases and the J gene lost 4 bases, with 7 bases spanning the gap. Germline values: CDR1 SGHTA, CDR2 FQGNSA. The CDR3: CASSLLEADTQYF. CDR3 nucleotide sequence: TGTGCCAGCAGCTTACTAGAGGCAGATACGCAGTATTTT.

The J gene is TRBJ2-3, the V gene TRBV16, with TRBD2 as a possible D gene (6 bases). V was trimmed by 4 bases and J by 10 bases, leaving 15 bases between them. Germline assignment: CDR1 KGHSY and CDR2 FQNENV. The CDR3 length is 13 residues. The CDR3 bases are TGTGCCAGCAGCCTCTTGGGGGGACCCCCGCAGTATTTT. This codes for CASSLLGGPPQYF.